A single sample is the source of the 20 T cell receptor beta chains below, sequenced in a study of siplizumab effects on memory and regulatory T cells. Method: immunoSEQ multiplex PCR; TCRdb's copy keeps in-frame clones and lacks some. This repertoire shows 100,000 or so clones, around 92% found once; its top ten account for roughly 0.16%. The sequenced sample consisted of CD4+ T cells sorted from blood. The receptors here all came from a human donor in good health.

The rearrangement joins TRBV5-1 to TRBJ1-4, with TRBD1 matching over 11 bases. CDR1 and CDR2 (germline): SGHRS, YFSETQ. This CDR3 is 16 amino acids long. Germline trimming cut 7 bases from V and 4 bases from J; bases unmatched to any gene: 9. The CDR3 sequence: CASGSGTGGLNEKLFF. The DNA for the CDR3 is TGCGCCAGCGGATCCGGGACAGGGGGACTTAATGAAAAACTGTTTTTT.

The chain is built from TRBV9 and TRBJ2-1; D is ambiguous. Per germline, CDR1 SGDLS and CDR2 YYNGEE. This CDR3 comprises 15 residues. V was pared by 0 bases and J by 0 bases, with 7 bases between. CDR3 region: CASSVVGSSYNEQFF. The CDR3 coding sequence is TGTGCCAGCAGCGTAGTCGGCTCCTCCTACAATGAGCAGTTCTTC.

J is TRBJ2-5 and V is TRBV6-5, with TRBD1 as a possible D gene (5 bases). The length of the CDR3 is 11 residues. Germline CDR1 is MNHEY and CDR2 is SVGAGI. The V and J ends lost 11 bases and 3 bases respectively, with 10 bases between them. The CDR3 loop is CAGPREETQYF. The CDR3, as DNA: TGTGCCGGCCCCAGGGAAGAGACCCAGTACTTC.

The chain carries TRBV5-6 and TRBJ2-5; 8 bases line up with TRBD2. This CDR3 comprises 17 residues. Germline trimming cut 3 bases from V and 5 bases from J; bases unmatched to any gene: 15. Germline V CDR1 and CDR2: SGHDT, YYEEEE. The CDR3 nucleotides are TGTGCCAGCAGCTCCCTGGGAAGAGCGGGGGTAGGGGAGACCCAGTACTTC. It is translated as CASSSLGRAGVGETQYF. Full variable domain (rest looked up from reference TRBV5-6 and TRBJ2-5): DAGVTQSPTHLIKTRGQQVTLRCSPKSGHDTVSWYQQALGQGPQFIFQYYEEEERQRGNFPDRFSGHQFPNYSSELNVNALLLGDSALYLCASSSLGRAGVGETQYFGPGTRLLVL.

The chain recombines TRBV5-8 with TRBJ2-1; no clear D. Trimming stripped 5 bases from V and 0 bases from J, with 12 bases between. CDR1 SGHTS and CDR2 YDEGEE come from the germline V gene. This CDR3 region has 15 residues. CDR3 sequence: CASSPGPSSYNEQFF. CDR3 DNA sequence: TGTGCCAGCAGTCCAGGACCGAGCTCCTACAATGAGCAGTTCTTC.

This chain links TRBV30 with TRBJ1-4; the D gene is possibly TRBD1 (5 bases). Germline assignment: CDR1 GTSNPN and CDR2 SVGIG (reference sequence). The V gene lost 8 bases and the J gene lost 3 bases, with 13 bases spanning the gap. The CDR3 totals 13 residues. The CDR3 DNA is TGTGCCGGACAACTTGCCCCTAATGAAAAACTGTTTTTT. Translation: CAGQLAPNEKLFF.

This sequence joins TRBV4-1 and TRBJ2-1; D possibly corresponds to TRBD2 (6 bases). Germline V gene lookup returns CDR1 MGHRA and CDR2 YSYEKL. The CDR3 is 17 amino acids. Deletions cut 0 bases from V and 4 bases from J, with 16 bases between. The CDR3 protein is CASSQDPAGDRYNEQFF. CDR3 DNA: TGCGCCAGCAGCCAAGATCCAGCGGGTGACAGATACAATGAGCAGTTCTTC.

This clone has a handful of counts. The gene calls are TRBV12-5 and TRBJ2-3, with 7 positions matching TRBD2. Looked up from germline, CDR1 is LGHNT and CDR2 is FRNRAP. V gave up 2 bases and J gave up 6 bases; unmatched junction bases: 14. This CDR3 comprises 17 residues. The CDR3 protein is CASGLSPYRDYYDTQYF. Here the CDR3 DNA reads TGTGCTAGTGGTTTGTCGCCCTACCGGGACTATTACGATACGCAGTATTTT.

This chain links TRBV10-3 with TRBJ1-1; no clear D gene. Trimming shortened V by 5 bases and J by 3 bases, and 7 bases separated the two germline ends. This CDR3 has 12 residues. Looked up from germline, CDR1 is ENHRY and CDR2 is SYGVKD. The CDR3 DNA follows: TGTGCCATCAGTCCGGGAGACACTGAAGCTTTCTTT. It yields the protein CAISPGDTEAFF.

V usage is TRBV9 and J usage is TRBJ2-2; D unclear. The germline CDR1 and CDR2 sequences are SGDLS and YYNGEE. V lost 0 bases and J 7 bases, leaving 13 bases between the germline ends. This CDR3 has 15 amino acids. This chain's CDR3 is CASSVAATLDGELFF. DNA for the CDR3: TGTGCCAGCAGCGTAGCTGCGACGTTGGACGGGGAGCTGTTTTTT.

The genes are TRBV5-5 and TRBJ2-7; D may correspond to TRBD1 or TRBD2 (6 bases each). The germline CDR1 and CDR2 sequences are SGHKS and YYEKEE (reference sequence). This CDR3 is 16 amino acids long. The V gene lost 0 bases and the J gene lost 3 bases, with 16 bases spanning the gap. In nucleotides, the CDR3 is TGTGCCAGCAGCTTGGAAGGGGGGCGGACTCACTACGAGCAGTACTTC. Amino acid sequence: CASSLEGGRTHYEQYF.

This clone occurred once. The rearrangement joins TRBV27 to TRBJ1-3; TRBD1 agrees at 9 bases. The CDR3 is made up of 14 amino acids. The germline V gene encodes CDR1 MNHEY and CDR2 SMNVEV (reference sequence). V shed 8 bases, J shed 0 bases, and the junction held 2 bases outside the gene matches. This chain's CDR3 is CASGQGTSGNTIYF. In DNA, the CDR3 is TGTGCCAGCGGACAGGGGACCTCTGGAAACACCATATATTTT.

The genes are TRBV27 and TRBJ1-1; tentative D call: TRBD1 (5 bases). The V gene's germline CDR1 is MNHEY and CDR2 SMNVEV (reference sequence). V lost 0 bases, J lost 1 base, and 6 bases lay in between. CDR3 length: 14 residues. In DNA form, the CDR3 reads TGTGCCAGCAGTTTATCGGGGGGGAACACTGAAGCTTTCTTT. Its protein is CASSLSGGNTEAFF.

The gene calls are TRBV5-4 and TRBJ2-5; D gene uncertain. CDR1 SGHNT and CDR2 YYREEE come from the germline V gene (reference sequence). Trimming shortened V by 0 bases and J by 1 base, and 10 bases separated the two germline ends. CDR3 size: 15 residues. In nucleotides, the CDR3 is TGTGCCAGCAGCTTGGGGGTCGTCGGCCAAGAGACCCAGTACTTC. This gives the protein CASSLGVVGQETQYF.

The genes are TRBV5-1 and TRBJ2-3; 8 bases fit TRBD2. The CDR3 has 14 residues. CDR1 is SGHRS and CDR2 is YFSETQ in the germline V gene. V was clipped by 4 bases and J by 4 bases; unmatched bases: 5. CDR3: CASSPGGPADTQYF. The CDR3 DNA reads TGCGCCAGCAGCCCGGGGGGGCCCGCAGATACGCAGTATTTT.

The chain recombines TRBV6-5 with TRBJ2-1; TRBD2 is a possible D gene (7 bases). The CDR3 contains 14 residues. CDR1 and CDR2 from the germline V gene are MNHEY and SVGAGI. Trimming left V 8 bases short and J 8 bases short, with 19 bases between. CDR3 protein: CASASRGARDEQFF. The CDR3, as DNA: TGTGCCAGCGCCTCCCGGGGGGCCAGGGATGAGCAGTTCTTC.

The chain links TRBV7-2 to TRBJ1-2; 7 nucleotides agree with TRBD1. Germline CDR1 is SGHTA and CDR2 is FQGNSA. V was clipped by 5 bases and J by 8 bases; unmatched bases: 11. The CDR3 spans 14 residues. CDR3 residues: CASSPGQTFKGYTF. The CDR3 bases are TGTGCCAGCAGCCCGGGACAGACTTTTAAGGGCTACACCTTC.

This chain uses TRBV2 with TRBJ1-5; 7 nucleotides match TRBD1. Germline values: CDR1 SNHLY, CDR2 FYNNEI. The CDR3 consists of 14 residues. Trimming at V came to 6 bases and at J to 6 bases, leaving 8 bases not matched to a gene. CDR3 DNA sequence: TGTGCCAGCAGGCCGACAGGGCGTAGTCAGCCCCAGCATTTT. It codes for CASRPTGRSQPQHF.

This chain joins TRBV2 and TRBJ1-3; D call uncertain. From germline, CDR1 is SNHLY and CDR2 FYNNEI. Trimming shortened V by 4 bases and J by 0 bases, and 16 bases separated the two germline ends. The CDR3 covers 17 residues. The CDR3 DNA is TGTGCCAGCAGTGGACCGGGTCTACTATACTCTGGAAACACCATATATTTT. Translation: CASSGPGLLYSGNTIYF. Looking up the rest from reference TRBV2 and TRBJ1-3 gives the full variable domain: EPEVTQTPSHQVTQMGQEVILRCVPISNHLYFYWYRQILGQKVEFLVSFYNNEISEKSEIFDDQFSVERPDGSNFTLKIRSTKLEDSAMYFCASSGPGLLYSGNTIYFGEGSWLTVV.

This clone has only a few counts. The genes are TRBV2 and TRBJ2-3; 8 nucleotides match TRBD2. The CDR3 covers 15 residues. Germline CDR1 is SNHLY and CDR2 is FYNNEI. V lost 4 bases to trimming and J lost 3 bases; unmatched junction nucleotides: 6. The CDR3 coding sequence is TGTGCCAGCAGTGTCGGGGGGGGGCCAACAGATACGCAGTATTTT. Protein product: CASSVGGGPTDTQYF.